This T cell receptor beta chain emerged from a study of T cells after yellow fever vaccination. Across the whole study: Fractions containing few cells were prepared with SMART-Seq v4 Ultra Low Input.

Synthesis of TCR cDNA relied on 5'RACE template switching, which attached a universal primer site and UMIs. In TCRdb, the 5' RACE reads were re-called with MiXCR into one record per CDR3 protein. The sample holds 400,000 to 450,000 distinct CDR3 sequences, about 17% seen once. With respect to this clonotype: No antigen is known for it.

The CDR3 is 17 amino acids. From germline, CDR1 is DFQATT and CDR2 SNEGSKA (reference sequence). With V trimmed by 2 bases and J by 2 bases, 13 bases remained unmatched. Study-level results: Among primary-vaccination clones, most reappeared after the booster, at roughly 95% for CD4 and 88% for CD8. Peaking on day 5 versus 15, the secondary response was faster but weaker.

Sequences were derived from PBMCs, sampled before the yellow fever booster vaccination. The chain links TRBV20-1 to TRBJ2-3, with TRBD1 matching over 7 bases. This TCR was sampled from a man aged 18 to 30 who received the YFV17D yellow fever vaccine. The DNA of the CDR3 is TGCAGTGCTAGACGAGGACAGGCGGTCGGGATCACAGATACGCAGTATTTT. Protein: CSARRGQAVGITDTQYF.